These T cell receptor beta chains were read from a single sample in a study of neurological immune-mediated disorders. TCRdb processed the 5' RACE reads anew with MiXCR; each CDR3 protein has one entry. The table includes 70,000 to 95,000 distinct CDR3 sequences, 13% to 15% detected once. Material: PBMCs. These receptors all stem from a woman aged 45-65 years in good health. Both conserved end residues are part of each CDR3. D genes are given only for firm matches. Clone sizes are given selectively: once, few, many, or a class where the clone is expanded.

>TRBJ1-2|TRBV29-1|.|many
TGCAGCGTTGTGCCTTTCGGAGGAAGCGGTGGCTACACCTTC
CSVVPFGGSGGYTF
>TRBJ2-3|TRBV9|TRBD2|many
TGTGCCAGCAGCGGCGACATAGCGGGGGCCCGGGGTGATACGCAGTATTTT
CASSGDIAGARGDTQYF
>TRBJ2-2|TRBV27|TRBD1|many
TGTGCCAGCAGTTTGTGGGGTATCGGGACAGGGGGCTCCGGGGAGCTGTTTTTT
CASSLWGIGTGGSGELFF
>TRBJ2-5|TRBV5-1|.|many
TGCGCCAGCAGCATAACACAGGGTGAAGAGACCCAGTACTTC
CASSITQGEETQYF
>TRBJ2-7|TRBV5-1|.|.
TGCGCCAGCAGCCCGGGACGGATCTCCTACGAGCAGTACTTC
CASSPGRISYEQYF
>TRBJ2-7|TRBV5-1|TRBD1|many
TGCGCCAGCAGCTCGTCAGGGGGCGAGCAGTACTTC
CASSSSGGEQYF
>TRBJ2-3|TRBV12-3/TRBV12-4|.|few
TGTGCCAGCAAGAAAGGGGCAGAAGATACGCAGTATTTT
CASKKGAEDTQYF
>TRBJ1-5|TRBV7-8|.|few
TGTGCCAGCAGCTTAGAAACTTGGAAGTTTCAGCCCCAGCATTTT
CASSLETWKFQPQHF
>TRBJ2-3|TRBV5-1|.|few
TGCGCCAGCAGCTTGGGGTTAGGGGCAGATACGCAGTATTTT
CASSLGLGADTQYF
>TRBJ2-7|TRBV7-9|TRBD1|many
TGTGCCAGCAGCTTAGTGGGACAGTCCTACGAGCAGTACTTC
CASSLVGQSYEQYF
>TRBJ1-1|TRBV28|TRBD1|many
TGTGCCAGCAGTTCAACAGGGGGCGCAAATTATATTAAAACTTTCTTT
CASSSTGGANYIKTFF
>TRBJ2-1|TRBV19|.|once
TGTGCCAGTAGTATACCCGCCCGTCTAGCGCAGGGCTCCTACAATGAGCAGTTCTTC
CASSIPARLAQGSYNEQFF
>TRBJ1-1|TRBV5-1|.|.
.
CASSLDGLSGEQYFGPEAFF
>TRBJ1-1|TRBV5-1|TRBD1|.
TGCGCCAGCAGCTTCCGACCTGACAGGGGTATCGCTTTCTTT
CASSFRPDRGIAFF
>TRBJ2-3|TRBV5-1|.|many
TGCGCCAGCAGCTTGGTGCAGAGCGAACCAGATACGCAGTATTTT
CASSLVQSEPDTQYF
>TRBJ1-4|TRBV2|.|many
TGTGCCAGCAGTAGAGGCTCTACAACTAATGAAAAACTGTTTTTT
CASSRGSTTNEKLFF
>TRBJ1-5|TRBV7-9|.|many
TGTGCCAGCAGCTTTGGGAGGGGCAATCAGCCCCAGCATTTT
CASSFGRGNQPQHF
>TRBJ2-7|TRBV5-1|.|many
TGCGCCAGCAGCTCCGCGGGACCTGGGCACGAGCAGTACTTC
CASSSAGPGHEQYF
>TRBJ2-1|TRBV24-1|TRBD1|many
TGTGCCACCAATCCCGGGACAGGGAAGTCTGAGCAGTTCTTC
CATNPGTGKSEQFF
>TRBJ1-1|TRBV25-1|.|many
TGTGCCAGCAGTGCGCAGGGCCCCACTGAAGCTTTCTTT
CASSAQGPTEAFF
>TRBJ2-3|TRBV10-3|TRBD1|many
TGTGCCATCAGAGAGGGACAGTCACCAGATACGCAGTATTTT
CAIREGQSPDTQYF
>TRBJ1-5|TRBV5-1|.|many
TGCGCCAGCGCGGTGAATAGCAATCAGCCCCAGCATTTT
CASAVNSNQPQHF
>TRBJ2-1|TRBV7-9|.|once
TGTGCCAGCAGCTTATTCTCATTAAGCTCCTACAATGAGCAGTTCTTC
CASSLFSLSSYNEQFF
>TRBJ2-7|TRBV6-2/TRBV6-3|.|many
TGTGCCAGCACTCAAGGGCCTACTACCTACGAGCAGTACTTC
CASTQGPTTYEQYF
>TRBJ1-4|TRBV27|.|few
TGTGCCAGCAGTTTATCAGGGAGGGACCATGAAAAACTGTTTTTT
CASSLSGRDHEKLFF
>TRBJ2-3|TRBV5-1|TRBD2|many
TGCGCCAGCACAGCGGGAACGGGAGATACGCAGTATTTT
CASTAGTGDTQYF
>TRBJ1-1|TRBV5-1|.|many
TGCGCCAGCAACCGCGGCGGGGCGTCAAGCGACACTGAAGCTTTCTTT
CASNRGGASSDTEAFF
>TRBJ2-1|TRBV28|.|.
TGTGCCAGCAGTTCCCCGGGACGCGCCCCTTACAATGAGCAGTTCTTC
CASSSPGRAPYNEQFF
>TRBJ2-7|TRBV6-2/TRBV6-3|.|many
TGTGCCAGCAGTTACCCTACAGGGTTTCCCCACGAGCAGTACTTC
CASSYPTGFPHEQYF
>TRBJ2-2|TRBV7-2|.|many
TGTGCCAGCAGATCTAGGGTGGTTAACACCGGGGAGCTGTTTTTT
CASRSRVVNTGELFF
>TRBJ2-7|TRBV18|.|.
TGTGCCAGCTCAGGGGCCGTTTCCTACGAGCAGTACTTC
CASSGAVSYEQYF
>TRBJ2-3|TRBV3-1|TRBD1|many
TGTGCCAGCAGCCAAAGGGGGCCCGCCTCAACAGATACGCAGTATTTT
CASSQRGPASTDTQYF
>TRBJ2-1|TRBV12-3/TRBV12-4|TRBD2|.
TGTGCCAGCAGTCTGGGACTAGCGGGAGACGGCAATGAGCAGTTCTTC
CASSLGLAGDGNEQFF
>TRBJ2-2|TRBV20-1|.|many
TGCAGTACACAACAGGGTACGAACACCGGGGAGCTGTTTTTT
CSTQQGTNTGELFF
>TRBJ1-4|TRBV7-9|.|.
TGTGCCAGCAGCCAAACGGGGGCAACTAATGAAAAACTGTTTTTT
CASSQTGATNEKLFF
>TRBJ1-1|TRBV24-1|.|many
TGTGCCACCAGTGAGCCCCCGGACGGTGAAGCTTTCTTT
CATSEPPDGEAFF
>TRBJ2-2|TRBV15|TRBD1|.
TGTGCCACCAGCACCGACAGGGTCACCGGGGAGCTGTTTTTT
CATSTDRVTGELFF
>TRBJ2-3|TRBV2|.|many
TGTGCCAGCAGTGAAGAAAATCCACTCACAGATACGCAGTATTTT
CASSEENPLTDTQYF
>TRBJ2-3|TRBV6-6|TRBD1|few
TGTGCCAGCACCTTAAGGTATCCGGGACAGGGGATAGATACGCAGTATTTT
CASTLRYPGQGIDTQYF
>TRBJ2-6|TRBV28|TRBD2|many
TGTGCCAGCACCCCCGGGGGGAGGACTGCCAACGTCCTGACTTTC
CASTPGGRTANVLTF
>TRBJ2-3|TRBV5-1|.|many
TGCGCCAGCAGCTTCCTGGGTGATACGCAGTATTTT
CASSFLGDTQYF
>TRBJ1-2|TRBV12-3/TRBV12-4|TRBD1|.
TGTGCCAGCAGTACCGCAGGGGGCTCTTCTTATGGCTACACCTTC
CASSTAGGSSYGYTF
>TRBJ2-2|TRBV7-9|.|.
TGTGCCAGCCCTGGGACCAAGAACACCGGGGAGCTGTTTTTT
CASPGTKNTGELFF
>TRBJ2-5|TRBV28|.|.
TGTGCCAGCAGCCAAGAAAATACCCAGTACTTC
CASSQENTQYF
>TRBJ2-5|TRBV7-2|TRBD2|.
TGTGCCAGCAGCTTGCGGGGACTAGCGGAAGAGACCCAGTACTTC
CASSLRGLAEETQYF
>TRBJ2-1|TRBV5-1|.|few
TGCGCCAGCAGCCTACGGTTGATCGGTTACAATGAGCAGTTCTTC
CASSLRLIGYNEQFF
>TRBJ1-6|TRBV5-4|.|many
TGTGCCAGCAGCGGTCTAGATTCACCCCTCCACTTT
CASSGLDSPLHF
>TRBJ2-7|TRBV5-1|TRBD1|few
TGCGCCAGCAGCGCCGGACAGGGCTTATCATCCTACGAGCAGTACTTC
CASSAGQGLSSYEQYF
>TRBJ1-1|TRBV20-1|.|many
TGCAGTGCTCAAACCCAACAAGGGACTGAAGCTTTCTTT
CSAQTQQGTEAFF
>TRBJ1-2|TRBV20-1|.|many
TGCAGTGCTAGAGATCCATTAGGCAACGCCAACTATGGCTACACCTTC
CSARDPLGNANYGYTF
>TRBJ2-1|TRBV7-3|.|many
TGTGCCAGCAGCTATCAAGGCGGCTCCTACAATGAGCAGTTCTTC
CASSYQGGSYNEQFF
>TRBJ1-5|TRBV5-1|.|many
TGCGCCAGCAGCTTTAACCCAGGGGATCAGCCCCAGCATTTT
CASSFNPGDQPQHF
>TRBJ2-7|TRBV5-1|TRBD1|many
TGCGCCAGCAGGTTCGGACAGGAGACCTACGAGCAGTACTTC
CASRFGQETYEQYF
>TRBJ2-1|TRBV4-1|TRBD2|.
TGCGCCAGCAGCCAAGCAGCGGGAGGAGAGAGCTCCTACAATGAGCAGTTCTTC
CASSQAAGGESSYNEQFF
>TRBJ1-1|TRBV5-1|TRBD1|many
TGCGCCAGCAGCTTGGCGCCAGGGGGTATAACTGAAGCTTTCTTT
CASSLAPGGITEAFF
>TRBJ2-1|TRBV7-2|TRBD1|many
TGTGCCAGCAGCCTGACAGGGGGACCCTACAATGAGCAGTTCTTC
CASSLTGGPYNEQFF
>TRBJ2-1|TRBV24-1|.|many
TGTGCCACCAGTGATTTACAAACCGGGAGCTCCTACAATGAGCAGTTCTTC
CATSDLQTGSSYNEQFF
>TRBJ1-6|TRBV20-1|.|many
TGCGCCCATCAGGGGACGCGATACTCCTATAATTCACCCCTCCACTTT
CAHQGTRYSYNSPLHF